This TCR beta chain was recorded in a study of PD-L1 blockade in urothelial cancer. Whole-study context: Treatment start was followed by blood analysis at 3 weeks (second dose) and again at 6 weeks. Typically, measured as a median, blood samples had about 140,000 T cells.

Libraries were prepared by immunoSEQ multiplex PCR; TCRdb keeps only in-frame clonotypes and omits some of them. This table holds under 55,000 clones, nearly 85% found once. Each patient contributed between 1 and 8 total time points of blood mononuclear cells, pretreatment and during treatment. The germline V gene has CDR1 LGHNA and CDR2 YNFKEQ. Trimming at V came to 3 bases and at J to 8 bases, leaving 10 bases not matched to a gene. This CDR3 has 16 residues. This specimen consisted of PBMCs, obtained around atezolizumab (anti-PD-L1) treatment. The V and J genes are TRBV4-2 and TRBJ1-4; 9 bases fit TRBD1. The clonotype comes from a man in his forties or fifties with urothelial cancer. The CDR3 region has the DNA TGTGCCAGCAGCCACCCCCAGACAGGGGGTTCCGAAAAACTGTTTTTT. Protein: CASSHPQTGGSEKLFF.